The 28 T cell receptor beta chains below were found in one sample sequenced in a study of cytomegalovirus exposure and HLA in healthy donors (TCRdb year 2017). The library relied on the immunoSEQ multiplex PCR assay. For the multiplex PCR, a mixture combining 60 forward primers for TCR Vbeta segments and 13 reverse primers for TCR Jbeta segments was used. In TCRdb, the immuneACCESS table is reduced to in-frame sequences with V and J assigned. These tables do not hold every clone; where another copy was compared, an unresolved V gene accounts for under half, and the others remain unexplained. The sample has fewer than 200,000 clones on record, roughly nine tenths of them singletons. 1% to 1.4% of the sample comes from the top ten. Material: PBMCs. The receptors were gathered from a boy younger than 10 in good health and CMV-seronegative.

The chain has TRBV28 and TRBJ2-1, with a possible D match to TRBD1 (6 bases). The germline gives CDR1 MDHEN, CDR2 SYDVKM. Trimming shortened V by 4 bases and J by 15 bases, and 16 bases separated the two germline ends. The CDR3 contains 12 residues. Here the CDR3 reads CASSSPDSARFF. The CDR3 DNA sequence: TGTGCCAGCAGTTCCCCGGACAGTGCTCGGTTCTTC.

This rearrangement joins TRBV9 to TRBJ2-7, with 8 bases identical to TRBD1. The V segment lost 0 bases and the J segment 5 bases; nucleotides outside the gene matches: 7. Germline V gene sequence: CDR1 SGDLS, CDR2 YYNGEE. The CDR3 runs to 15 residues. This CDR3 reads CASSVGRQGRHEQYF. The CDR3 nucleotides are TGTGCCAGCAGCGTAGGCCGACAGGGGCGCCACGAGCAGTACTTC.

The J gene is TRBJ2-1, the V gene TRBV5-1; 12 bases line up with TRBD2. This CDR3 is 16 amino acids long. Germline assignment: CDR1 SGHRS and CDR2 YFSETQ. J lost 6 bases, V lost 3 bases, and 7 bases had no gene match. The CDR3 bases are TGCGCCAGCAGCTCGCAGGGACTAGCGGGTCCCAATGAGCAGTTCTTC. The encoded protein is CASSSQGLAGPNEQFF.

This clone was detected a few times. The V call is TRBV4-1, the J call TRBJ2-7; D unresolved. The germline V gene has CDR1 MGHRA and CDR2 YSYEKL. V shed 3 bases and J shed 0 bases, with 12 bases lying between them. There are 15 residues in the CDR3. The CDR3 reads CASSQHFDSSYEQYF. Here the CDR3 DNA reads TGCGCCAGCAGCCAGCACTTCGATAGCTCCTACGAGCAGTACTTC.

The chain combines TRBV19 with TRBJ1-2; 9 bases map to TRBD1. Losses at the gene ends were 3 bases for V and 7 bases for J; bases not matched to a gene: 3. The CDR3 is 13 residues long. Germline assignment: CDR1 LNHDA and CDR2 SQIVND (reference sequence). CDR3 coding DNA: TGTGCCAGTAGTATCCGGGACAGGGCTGGCTACACCTTC. Translated, it gives CASSIRDRAGYTF.

The CDR3 loop is CASSETHGGSPYEQYF. The CDR3 nucleotides are TGTGCCAGCAGTGAGACTCACGGGGGGTCCCCCTACGAGCAGTACTTC. The chain links TRBV6-1 to TRBJ2-7; 7 nucleotides match TRBD2. The CDR3 extends over 16 amino acids. Trimming took 3 bases from V and 2 from J; bases not matched to a gene: 10. The germline V gene has CDR1 MNHNS and CDR2 SASEGT.

V gene TRBV5-4 combines with J gene TRBJ2-3, with D possibly being TRBD1 (6 bases). From germline, CDR1 is SGHNT and CDR2 YYREEE (reference sequence). V lost 3 bases and J lost 4, with 15 bases in between. This CDR3 is built from 15 residues. The CDR3 here is CASSSGPGTSDTQYF. The CDR3 DNA sequence: TGTGCCAGCAGCTCGGGTCCCGGGACATCAGATACGCAGTATTTT.

The rearrangement links TRBV2 to TRBJ1-1; no clear D gene. CDR1 is SNHLY, CDR2 FYNNEI, per germline. The CDR3 consists of 13 residues. Deletions cut 4 bases from V and 6 bases from J, with 12 bases between. In nucleotides, the CDR3 is TGTGCCAGCAGTGGGGCCACTGTCTCTGAAGCTTTCTTT. Its translation: CASSGATVSEAFF.

V gene TRBV27 combines with J gene TRBJ1-4; 9 bases line up with TRBD1. Trimming at V came to 7 bases and at J to 8 bases, leaving 11 bases not matched to a gene. CDR1 MNHEY and CDR2 SMNVEV come from the germline V gene (reference sequence). CDR3 length equals 15 residues. This chain's CDR3 is CASKTLQGAREKLFF. Here the CDR3 DNA reads TGTGCCAGCAAGACTCTACAGGGGGCGCGCGAAAAACTGTTTTTT.

This clone was seen a single time. The V call is TRBV7-2, the J call TRBJ1-2; D call uncertain. Looked up from germline, CDR1 is SGHTA and CDR2 is FQGNSA. V lost 2 bases, J lost 1 base, and 8 bases lay in between. The CDR3 is 14 residues long. The chain's CDR3 is CASSLIGGNYGYTF. For the CDR3, the DNA is TGTGCCAGCAGCTTAATCGGCGGTAACTATGGCTACACCTTC.

The V gene is TRBV25-1, the J gene TRBJ2-5; TRBD2 agrees at 11 bases. The V segment lost 7 bases and the J segment 3 bases; nucleotides outside the gene matches: 16. This CDR3 has 18 amino acids. Germline CDR1 MGHDK, CDR2 SYGVNS. The CDR3 DNA reads as TGTGCCAGCACCCCAGGGACTAGCGGATACCCCACAAAAGAGACCCAGTACTTC. Translating it yields CASTPGTSGYPTKETQYF.

J is TRBJ2-3 and V is TRBV6-5; 8 nucleotides agree with TRBD1. The trim removed 6 bases at V and 6 bases at J, leaving 8 bases unmatched. Germline V gene lookup returns CDR1 MNHEY and CDR2 SVGAGI. The CDR3 sequence is 14 residues long. Here the CDR3 reads CASRQGVSSDTQYF. The CDR3 DNA is TGTGCCAGCAGACAGGGGGTCTCTTCGGATACGCAGTATTTT.

This chain links TRBV19 with TRBJ1-5; 7 positions agree with TRBD1. Germline CDR1 LNHDA, CDR2 SQIVND (reference sequence). The J segment lost 7 bases and the V segment lost 2 bases, leaving 5 bases of the junction unmatched. The CDR3 sequence is 14 residues long. The CDR3 reads CASSILGGGQPQHF. As DNA, the CDR3 is TGTGCCAGTAGTATACTAGGGGGCGGCCAGCCCCAGCATTTT.

This clone has a single count. The rearrangement links TRBV2 to TRBJ1-4; 9 nucleotides agree with TRBD1. From germline, CDR1 is SNHLY and CDR2 FYNNEI. The CDR3 consists of 14 residues. V lost 4 bases to trimming and J lost 8 bases; unmatched junction nucleotides: 5. The CDR3 DNA reads TGTGCCAGCAGTGCGGACAGGGGTAACGAAAAACTGTTTTTT. The encoded protein is CASSADRGNEKLFF.

This chain connects TRBV18 to TRBJ2-7; 8 nucleotides line up with TRBD1. Germline V gene sequence: CDR1 KGHSH, CDR2 LQKENI. The V segment lost 0 bases and the J segment 9 bases; nucleotides outside the gene matches: 10. The CDR3 covers 15 residues. CDR3: CASSPPGQDRRPQYF. The CDR3 nucleotides are TGTGCCAGCTCACCACCGGGACAGGACCGAAGGCCGCAGTACTTC. Filled out from reference TRBV18 and TRBJ2-7, the complete variable domain reads NAGVMQNPRHLVRRRGQEARLRCSPMKGHSHVYWYRQLPEEGLKFMVYLQKENIIDESGMPKERFSAEFPKEGPSILRIQQVVRGDSAAYFCASSPPGQDRRPQYFGPGTRLTVT.

The table lists this clone with a count of one. For the CDR3, the DNA is TGTGCCAGCAGTCCAGGGGGGAACACTGAAGCTTTCTTT. Its protein product is CASSPGGNTEAFF. The rearrangement joins TRBV28 to TRBJ1-1, with 7 bases matching TRBD1. V lost 5 bases to trimming and J lost 1 base; unmatched junction nucleotides: 1. The CDR3 covers 13 residues. In germline, CDR1 is MDHEN, CDR2 SYDVKM.

This chain uses TRBV5-1 with TRBJ2-3; TRBD1 matches at 7 bases. V shed 4 bases, J shed 0 bases, and the junction held 5 bases outside the gene matches. Germline loops: CDR1 SGHRS, CDR2 YFSETQ. The CDR3 spans 15 residues. CDR3 coding DNA: TGCGCCAGCAGCCGCGAGACAGGGAGCACAGATACGCAGTATTTT. Translation: CASSRETGSTDTQYF.

Turning to this clone: Additional DNA sequences in this sample encode the identical CDR3. The rearrangement uses TRBV7-9 and TRBJ2-3; possible D gene TRBD2, 7 bases. This CDR3 contains 16 residues. Trimming pared 0 bases from V and 3 bases from J, leaving 13 bases between. Germline V lookup: CDR1 SEHNR, CDR2 FQNEAQ (reference sequence). The CDR3 bases are TGTGCCAGCAGCTTAGCGGCGGGGAGGGGGACAGATACGCAGTATTTT. Translated: CASSLAAGRGTDTQYF.

The chain employs TRBV30 and TRBJ2-3, with 10 bases aligning to TRBD2. Per germline, CDR1 GTSNPN and CDR2 SVGIG (reference sequence). Trimming removed 5 bases from V and 4 bases from J; junction bases left unmatched: 3. The CDR3 extends over 13 amino acids. This CDR3 reads CAWASGGADTQYF. DNA for the CDR3: TGTGCCTGGGCAAGCGGGGGGGCAGATACGCAGTATTTT.

This chain links TRBV28 with TRBJ1-5; 8 nucleotides match TRBD1. This CDR3 contains 16 residues. V lost 4 bases and J lost 6; bases outside the gene matches: 11. Germline CDR1 and CDR2: MDHEN and SYDVKM. DNA for the CDR3: TGTGCCAGCAGTTATGGGACAGGCTCCCGGGGTCAGCCCCAGCATTTT. Translated, it gives CASSYGTGSRGQPQHF.

The V gene is TRBV19, the J gene TRBJ1-5; D is unclear. The CDR3 runs to 13 residues. V shed 2 bases and J shed 4 bases, with 6 bases lying between them. Germline V gene lookup returns CDR1 LNHDA and CDR2 SQIVND (reference sequence). CDR3 region: CASSISLNQPQHF. CDR3 bases: TGTGCCAGTAGTATAAGCCTTAATCAGCCCCAGCATTTT.

The CDR3 loop is CSGLVVAGQPGELFF. The CDR3 region has the DNA TGCAGCGGATTGGTCGTGGCAGGGCAACCCGGGGAGCTGTTTTTT. The J gene is TRBJ2-2, the V gene TRBV29-1, with a possible D match to TRBD1 (5 bases). There are 15 residues in the CDR3. Germline values: CDR1 SQVTM, CDR2 ANQGSEA. Trimming took off 7 bases at V and 6 bases at J, with 21 bases between the two ends.

The chain joins TRBV11-2 to TRBJ2-5; 8 bases agree with TRBD1. CDR1 is SGHAT, CDR2 FQNNGV, per germline. The CDR3 contains 14 residues. Losses at the gene ends were 2 bases for V and 11 bases for J; bases not matched to a gene: 10. The CDR3 here is CASSLFQGAQEQYF. DNA of the CDR3: TGTGCCAGCAGCTTATTCCAGGGGGCGCAAGAGCAGTACTTC.

This chain joins TRBV10-3 and TRBJ2-4; D may be TRBD1 (6 bases). The V gene's germline CDR1 is ENHRY and CDR2 SYGVKD. V lost 0 bases to trimming and J lost 6 bases, with 9 bases between them. The CDR3 totals 14 residues. CDR3 coding DNA: TGTGCCATCAGTGAGTCGAAGGGGGTAAACATTCAGTACTTC. It yields the protein CAISESKGVNIQYF.

This chain connects TRBV28 to TRBJ1-1; 11 nucleotides agree with TRBD1. Germline trimming cut 1 base from V and 5 bases from J; bases unmatched to any gene: 3. Per the germline V gene, CDR1 is MDHEN and CDR2 is SYDVKM. The CDR3 loop spans 15 amino acids. This chain's CDR3 is CASSLLGTGGTEAFF. The CDR3 DNA reads as TGTGCCAGCAGTTTATTAGGGACAGGGGGAACTGAAGCTTTCTTT.

This clone showed up just a few times. This rearrangement joins TRBV5-1 to TRBJ1-5; TRBD1 agrees at 10 bases. Losses at the gene ends were 5 bases for V and 0 bases for J; bases not matched to a gene: 5. The germline CDR1 and CDR2 sequences are SGHRS and YFSETQ. The CDR3 has 16 amino acids. Here the CDR3 reads CASSAGTGVSNQPQHF. CDR3 DNA: TGCGCCAGCAGTGCCGGGACAGGGGTTAGCAATCAGCCCCAGCATTTT.

The chain employs TRBV6-5 and TRBJ2-3; TRBD2 might be the D (6 bases). V lost 4 bases and J lost 1, with 9 bases in between. CDR3 length: 14 residues. CDR1 and CDR2 (germline): MNHEY, SVGAGI. CDR3 sequence: CASSWGVGTDTQYF. As DNA, the CDR3 is TGTGCCAGCAGTTGGGGGGTGGGCACAGATACGCAGTATTTT.

The CDR3 sequence is CASSRSSGYEQYF. The DNA for the CDR3 is TGTGCCAGCAGCCGGTCTAGCGGTTACGAGCAGTACTTC. The chain recombines TRBV27 with TRBJ2-5, with 7 bases identical to TRBD2. The J call is doubtful: the DNA matches TRBJ2-7 better. This CDR3 has 13 residues. The germline V gene has CDR1 MNHEY and CDR2 SMNVEV (reference sequence).